The 3 T cell receptor beta chains below come from one sample, sequenced in a study of T cell repertoires in cytomegalovirus infection. TCRdb re-derived calls from the reads in MiXCR, one entry per CDR3 protein. The sample includes under 200,000 distinct CDR3 sequences, about 22% of them seen just once. Their recognized antigens are unknown. Sequencing used CD8+ T cells from cultured PBMCs, obtained from culture after CMV antigen stimulation. These TCRs come from a human donor in good health (CMV status not recorded). Some clones in this sample may be carry-over from other donors' samples.

The chain joins TRBV12-3 or TRBV12-4 to TRBJ2-7; D might be TRBD1 or TRBD2, each matching 5 bases. V was clipped by 5 bases and J by 2 bases, with 10 bases between them. The CDR3 runs to 13 residues. The CDR3 protein is CASSRDATYEQYF. CDR3 in DNA: TGTGCCAGCAGTCGGGACGCCACCTACGAGCAGTACTTC.

This clonotype was counted only a few times. The chain is built from TRBV4-3 and TRBJ2-7; 8 bases align to TRBD2. Trimming removed 0 bases from V and 0 bases from J; junction bases left unmatched: 10. From germline, CDR1 is LGHNA and CDR2 YSLEER. The CDR3 spans 18 residues. DNA of the CDR3: TGCGCCAGCAGCCAAGAATTAGCGGGGACTTCTAGCTCCTACGAGCAGTACTTC. It specifies CASSQELAGTSSSYEQYF.

This clonotype was recorded once. V and J are TRBV7-9 and TRBJ1-2; 9 nucleotides match TRBD1. J gave up 0 bases and V 2 bases, and 7 bases lay outside the gene matches. CDR3 length: 17 amino acids. The V gene's germline CDR1 is SEHNR and CDR2 FQNEAQ (reference sequence). CDR3 region: CASSLFPGDRANYGYTF. CDR3 DNA sequence: TGTGCCAGCAGCTTATTTCCGGGGGACAGGGCTAACTATGGCTACACCTTC.